The 28 T cell receptor beta chains presented below share a single source sample, sequenced in a study of OX40 agonist ivuxolimab in advanced cancers. Assay: immunoSEQ multiplex PCR; the TCRdb copy retains only in-frame clones and omits some. This table has about 60,000 clones, roughly 84% appearing once. The sequencing used CD4+ or CD8+ T cells sorted from blood, collected in a trial of the OX40 agonist ivuxolimab. All receptors derive from an adult with an advanced solid tumor such as melanoma, head and neck, liver or kidney cancer.

In its sample, this clone was seen once. This chain's CDR3 is CASSVTSAKGSGNTIYF. The CDR3 nucleotides are TGTGCCAGCTCAGTCACTTCGGCTAAGGGCTCTGGAAACACCATATATTTT. The rearrangement links TRBV18 to TRBJ1-3; D is undetermined. This CDR3 has 17 residues. Germline V gives CDR1 KGHSH, CDR2 LQKENI. Trimming cost V 5 bases and J 0 bases, with 17 bases left between them.

This clone was recorded only once. The CDR3 sequence is CASSSGTGLSNQPQHF. The CDR3 DNA reads TGCGCCAGCAGCTCCGGGACAGGGCTAAGCAATCAGCCCCAGCATTTT. V is TRBV4-1 and J is TRBJ1-5; 9 bases are a match to TRBD1. CDR3 size: 16 residues. From germline, CDR1 is MGHRA and CDR2 YSYEKL. J was trimmed by 1 base and V by 5 bases; bases with no gene match: 6.

In this sample, this clone turned up once. The rearrangement links TRBV7-6 to TRBJ2-3; D is ambiguous. Trimming stripped 5 bases from V and 9 bases from J, with 12 bases between. CDR1 is SGHVS, CDR2 FNYEAQ, per germline. CDR3 length equals 12 residues. CDR3 sequence: CASSREDSTQYF. The CDR3 DNA reads TGTGCCAGCAGCAGAGAGGATTCCACGCAGTATTTT.

The rearrangement links TRBV15 to TRBJ2-5; D is perhaps TRBD1 or TRBD2 (5 bases each). CDR3 length equals 14 residues. Trimming shortened V by 8 bases and J by 1 base, and 14 bases separated the two germline ends. Germline CDR1 LNHNV, CDR2 YYDKDF (reference sequence). CDR3 in amino acids: CATHGAEIQETQYF. The CDR3 DNA reads as TGTGCCACCCACGGGGCGGAGATCCAAGAGACCCAGTACTTC. The whole variable domain, filled in from reference TRBV15 and TRBJ2-5, reads DAMVIQNPRYQVTQFGKPVTLSCSQTLNHNVMYWYQQKSSQAPKLLFHYYDKDFNNEADTPDNFQSRRPNTSFCFLDIRSPGLGDTAMYLCATHGAEIQETQYFGPGTRLLVL.

The CDR3 here is CASSLGLAGITDTQYF. The CDR3 DNA sequence: TGTGCCAGCAGCTTAGGACTAGCGGGGATCACAGATACGCAGTATTTT. J is TRBJ2-3 and V is TRBV7-2, with 11 nucleotides matching TRBD2. V shed 1 base and J 2 bases; nucleotides not matched to a gene: 2. This CDR3 spans 16 amino acids. Per the germline V gene, CDR1 is SGHTA and CDR2 is FQGNSA. Variable domain in full (rest from reference TRBV7-2 and TRBJ2-3): GAGVSQSPSNKVTEKGKDVELRCDPISGHTALYWYRQSLGQGLEFLIYFQGNSAPDKSGLPSDRFSAERTGGSVSTLTIQRTQQEDSAVYLCASSLGLAGITDTQYFGPGTRLTVL.

This clone has more than one count but fewer than ten. The CDR3 sequence: CASSQLGLAENEQFF. The CDR3 coding sequence is TGCGCCAGCAGCCAATTGGGACTAGCGGAGAATGAGCAGTTCTTC. The gene calls are TRBV4-1 and TRBJ2-1, with 11 bases aligning to TRBD2. Germline-derived CDR1 and CDR2 are MGHRA and YSYEKL. The length of the CDR3 is 15 residues. J was trimmed by 7 bases and V by 2 bases; bases with no gene match: 4.

The chain recombines TRBV28 with TRBJ2-3, with D hard to call. CDR1 and CDR2 (germline): MDHEN, SYDVKM. This CDR3 region has 14 residues. V lost 1 base, J lost 3 bases, and 8 bases lay in between. DNA for the CDR3: TGTGCCAGCAGTTTATCTCAGTCAACAGATACGCAGTATTTT. Translating gives CASSLSQSTDTQYF.

The V call is TRBV27, the J call TRBJ1-2; D perhaps matches TRBD1 (6 bases). Germline V gene sequence: CDR1 MNHEY, CDR2 SMNVEV (reference sequence). The germline V and J ends were trimmed by 3 bases and 8 bases, with 22 bases remaining between them. This CDR3 comprises 16 residues. CDR3 protein: CASSLDSSRGLGGYTF. The CDR3, as DNA: TGTGCCAGCAGTTTGGACAGTTCTCGGGGGCTAGGGGGCTACACCTTC.

This CDR3 reads CASSESSWETQYF. DNA of the CDR3: TGCGCCAGCAGTGAGTCGAGCTGGGAGACCCAGTACTTC. The chain combines TRBV10-2 with TRBJ2-5; D remains unclear. The V gene lost 0 bases and the J gene lost 5 bases, with 7 bases spanning the gap. Germline-derived CDR1 and CDR2 are WSHSY and SAAADI. The CDR3 spans 13 residues.

The chain combines TRBV7-9 with TRBJ2-1; 7 bases align to TRBD1. From germline, CDR1 is SEHNR and CDR2 FQNEAQ (reference sequence). After removal of 3 bases from V and 3 bases from J, the junction contained 5 bases not matched to a gene. The CDR3 is 15 amino acids. The CDR3 DNA follows: TGTGCCAGCAGCTTCTACAGGGGACGCTACAATGAGCAGTTCTTC. The encoded protein is CASSFYRGRYNEQFF. The full variable domain, its missing parts supplied by reference TRBV7-9 and TRBJ2-1, is DTGVSQNPRHKITKRGQNVTFRCDPISEHNRLYWYRQTLGQGPEFLTYFQNEAQLEKSRLLSDRFSAERPKGSFSTLEIQRTEQGDSAMYLCASSFYRGRYNEQFFGPGTRLTVL.

The chain uses TRBV6-1 and TRBJ1-3; tentatively, D is TRBD1 (5 bases). The CDR3 spans 15 residues. In germline, CDR1 is MNHNS, CDR2 SASEGT. V shed 8 bases and J shed 2 bases, with 16 bases lying between them. CDR3 residues: CASLLSRAPGNTIYF. CDR3 nucleotide sequence: TGTGCCAGCCTACTGTCCAGGGCCCCTGGAAACACCATATATTTT.

The chain employs TRBV11-2 and TRBJ2-1; D gene uncertain. The CDR3 sequence is 14 residues long. The V end was cut by 5 bases, the J end by 2 bases, with 10 bases between. From germline, CDR1 is SGHAT and CDR2 FQNNGV. The CDR3 DNA reads TGTGCCAGCAGCAAAGAGGCCACCTACAATGAGCAGTTCTTC. Translating it yields CASSKEATYNEQFF.

The rearrangement links TRBV18 to TRBJ1-1; tentative D call: TRBD1 (5 bases). This CDR3 is 15 amino acids long. Trimming cost V 0 bases and J 2 bases, with 10 bases left between them. From germline, CDR1 is KGHSH and CDR2 LQKENI. This CDR3 is CASSPPGRVNTEAFF. Written as DNA, the CDR3 is TGTGCCAGCTCACCACCGGGCAGGGTTAACACTGAAGCTTTCTTT.

The chain couples TRBV29-1 to TRBJ1-2; D unresolved. V lost 5 bases, J lost 3 bases, and 7 bases lay in between. Germline V gene lookup returns CDR1 SQVTM and CDR2 ANQGSEA. The CDR3 totals 11 residues. The CDR3 bases are TGCAGCGTTCGAGTGGACTATGGCTACACCTTC. This gives the protein CSVRVDYGYTF.

The chain uses TRBV15 and TRBJ2-2, with D tentatively TRBD2 (6 bases). The CDR3 extends over 17 amino acids. In germline, CDR1 is LNHNV, CDR2 YYDKDF (reference sequence). Trimming shortened V by 1 base and J by 1 base, and 13 bases separated the two germline ends. The chain's CDR3 is CATSRAAGPQNTGELFF. The DNA of the CDR3 is TGTGCCACCAGCAGAGCGGCGGGGCCGCAGAACACCGGGGAGCTGTTTTTT.

V and J are TRBV7-2 and TRBJ2-5; TRBD1 might be the D (6 bases). This CDR3 spans 14 amino acids. CDR1 is SGHTA, CDR2 FQGNSA, per germline. The V end was cut by 5 bases, the J end by 5 bases, with 15 bases between. CDR3 in DNA: TGTGCCAGCAGCCAGACAGGATTAGCGGAGACCCAGTACTTC. It codes for CASSQTGLAETQYF.

The chain uses TRBV5-8 and TRBJ1-4; D unresolved. The CDR3 length is 15 residues. Germline V gene data show CDR1 as SGHTS and CDR2 as YDEGEE. V was pared by 7 bases and J by 2 bases, with 15 bases between. The CDR3 reads CASSRRGDTNEKLFF. The CDR3 coding sequence is TGTGCCAGCTCACGCCGGGGTGACACTAATGAAAAACTGTTTTTT.

V usage is TRBV2 and J usage is TRBJ2-5; 15 bases align to TRBD2. The CDR3 sequence is 16 residues long. J gave up 4 bases and V 4 bases, and 4 bases lay outside the gene matches. Germline V gives CDR1 SNHLY, CDR2 FYNNEI. The CDR3 reads CASSAQGLAGGETQYF. Written as DNA, the CDR3 is TGTGCCAGCAGTGCCCAGGGACTAGCGGGAGGAGAGACCCAGTACTTC.

The V call is TRBV30, the J call TRBJ1-2; D unclear. V was cut by 1 base and J by 7 bases, with 13 bases left in between. The CDR3 is 13 residues long. CDR1 GTSNPN and CDR2 SVGIG come from the germline V gene (reference sequence). The CDR3 protein is CAWSAEGKAGYTF. For the CDR3, the DNA is TGTGCCTGGAGTGCGGAGGGAAAGGCTGGCTACACCTTC.

The rearrangement links TRBV19 to TRBJ2-1, with TRBD1 matching 8 bases. The CDR3 covers 15 residues. The V gene's germline CDR1 is LNHDA and CDR2 SQIVND (reference sequence). V shed 5 bases, J shed 5 bases, and the junction held 8 bases outside the gene matches. CDR3: CASSLSRGLHNEQFF. CDR3 nucleotide sequence: TGTGCCAGTAGTCTGAGCAGGGGGCTCCACAATGAGCAGTTCTTC.

The chain combines TRBV30 with TRBJ1-2, with D possibly TRBD1 on 5 matching bases. Germline V lookup: CDR1 GTSNPN, CDR2 SVGIG (reference sequence). This CDR3 contains 15 residues. The V end lost 1 base, the J end lost 7 bases, and 19 bases lay between the germline ends. CDR3 DNA sequence: TGTGCCTGGAGTGAACTGACGGGGGGTCGAAGTGGCTACACCTTC. Protein: CAWSELTGGRSGYTF.

In nucleotides, the CDR3 is TGCGCCAGCCGATCGGGACTAGCGGACCCGACGGGGCAGTTCTTC. Translation: CASRSGLADPTGQFF. The genes are TRBV4-1 and TRBJ2-1; 11 positions agree with TRBD2. The germline V gene encodes CDR1 MGHRA and CDR2 YSYEKL. V gave up 8 bases and J gave up 12 bases; unmatched junction bases: 15. The CDR3 is made up of 15 amino acids.

The rearrangement links TRBV7-8 to TRBJ1-1; a possible D gene is TRBD1 (6 bases). The CDR3 sequence is 15 residues long. V lost 5 bases, J lost 3 bases, and 16 bases lay in between. CDR1 SGHVS and CDR2 FQNEAQ come from the germline V gene. CDR3 amino acids: CASSLSGVVDTEAFF. The CDR3 DNA follows: TGTGCCAGCAGCCTATCAGGGGTTGTTGACACTGAAGCTTTCTTT.

This sequence joins TRBV19 and TRBJ1-4; D perhaps matches TRBD1 (5 bases). This CDR3 region has 18 residues. Germline V gene data show CDR1 as LNHDA and CDR2 as SQIVND (reference sequence). V was pared by 1 base and J by 0 bases, with 15 bases between. CDR3 loop: CASSIGGSADATNEKLFF. The DNA of the CDR3 is TGTGCCAGTAGTATAGGGGGGTCGGCAGATGCAACTAATGAAAAACTGTTTTTT.

This chain links TRBV4-3 with TRBJ1-4; tentatively, D is TRBD1 (6 bases). Trimming stripped 0 bases from V and 7 bases from J, with 15 bases between. Germline V gene data show CDR1 as LGHNA and CDR2 as YSLEER. CDR3 length: 16 residues. CDR3 region: CASSQDRGGGSEKLFF. DNA of the CDR3: TGCGCCAGCAGCCAAGATAGAGGAGGGGGAAGTGAAAAACTGTTTTTT.

The chain joins TRBV6-6 to TRBJ1-1; TRBD1 might be the D (6 bases). The CDR3 sequence is 15 residues long. Germline V lookup: CDR1 MNHNY, CDR2 SVGAGI (reference sequence). The V and J ends lost 5 bases and 8 bases respectively, with 21 bases between them. The CDR3, as DNA: TGTGCCAGCAGTCCATCCCGGGACACCTTGACGGAAGCTTTCTTT. Its protein is CASSPSRDTLTEAFF.

J is TRBJ2-6 and V is TRBV2; no definite D call. The CDR3 runs 20 residues. CDR1 is SNHLY and CDR2 is FYNNEI in the germline V gene. V was trimmed by 0 bases and J by 4 bases, leaving 22 bases between them. CDR3 protein: CASSEALHDFWVKGANVLTF. Written as DNA, the CDR3 is TGTGCCAGCAGTGAAGCGCTTCATGATTTTTGGGTGAAAGGGGCCAACGTCCTGACTTTC. Based on the CDR3 plus reference TRBV2 and TRBJ2-6, the full variable domain is EPEVTQTPSHQVTQMGQEVILRCVPISNHLYFYWYRQILGQKVEFLVSFYNNEISEKSEIFDDQFSVERPDGSNFTLKIRSTKLEDSAMYFCASSEALHDFWVKGANVLTFGAGSRLTVL.

The V gene is TRBV7-6, the J gene TRBJ2-5, with 7 bases identical to TRBD1. CDR3 length: 12 residues. The V gene end was trimmed by 8 bases and the J gene end by 3 bases; junction bases not matched to a gene: 3. The germline V gene encodes CDR1 SGHVS and CDR2 FNYEAQ. The CDR3 reads CASGDREETQYF. The CDR3 DNA reads TGTGCCAGCGGCGACAGGGAAGAGACCCAGTACTTC.